The TCR beta chain described here comes from a study of blood T cell repertoires in COVID-19. Study information: Samples taken during acute and convalescent COVID-19 were collected in the United States, Italy and Spain. T cells, B-cell-depleted T cells, or PBMCs supplied cDNA or gDNA.

Recruited during active infection, patients (from Seattle) were subsequently followed longitudinally. V lost 3 bases, J lost 0 bases, and 11 bases stayed unmatched. This CDR3 has 18 amino acids. Germline V gene lookup returns CDR1 LGHNA and CDR2 YNFKEQ. Authors' data handling: Amplification of reference gene primers provided the estimated nucleated cell counts. Repertoires were generated with immunoSEQ multiplex PCR, while TCRdb's copy carries only in-frame clones and drops some. V and J calls plus clone size are reproduced from that table; the DNA served to infer D and trimming. Of approximately 300,000 clones listed, approximately 84% are singletons.

This chain joins TRBV4-2 and TRBJ2-7, with 10 nucleotides matching TRBD2. Sequencing was performed on peripheral blood. This TCR derives from a person aged 70 to 85 with COVID-19, enrolled during active disease. The CDR3 is CASSQPLAGATFSYEQYF. CDR3 coding DNA: TGTGCCAGCAGCCAGCCGCTAGCGGGAGCTACCTTCTCCTACGAGCAGTACTTC.